Each of the 28 T cell receptor beta chains below was sequenced from the same sample in a study of T-cell reconstitution after alpha-beta-depleted transplantation in children. Unique molecular identifiers tagged the TCRbeta library. Using its own MiXCR run on the PCR reads, TCRdb lists one record per CDR3 protein. Here the sample spans more than 150,000 distinct CDR3 sequences, just over 14% being singletons. The sequencing here drew on PBMCs from the stem cell graft donor, taken from the stem cell graft. Receptors originate from a human donor who donated a stem cell graft to a child with acute lymphoblastic leukemia.

Ten or more counts support this clonotype. The chain combines TRBV10-2 with TRBJ1-3; no definite D call. CDR1 and CDR2 from the germline V gene are WSHSY and SAAADI. The ends were cut back, 0 bases at V and 2 bases at J, with 17 bases in the middle. CDR3 length equals 18 residues. The CDR3 DNA sequence: TGCGCCAGCAGTGAGTCCGCTTTCGGGAGTCTGGCTGGAAACACCATATATTTT. Translation: CASSESAFGSLAGNTIYF.

This clonotype came up many times. The chain recombines TRBV27 with TRBJ2-2; TRBD1 is a possible D gene (6 bases). Trimming pared 10 bases from V and 0 bases from J, leaving 18 bases between. Germline values: CDR1 MNHEY, CDR2 SMNVEV (reference sequence). The length of the CDR3 is 16 residues. The CDR3 region is CATTRRGPPNTGELFF. The CDR3 coding sequence is TGTGCCACCACGCGCAGGGGTCCCCCGAACACCGGGGAGCTGTTTTTT.

Remarks on this clonotype: A much larger clone is a single base away; this may be a read error. The rearrangement uses TRBV7-9 and TRBJ2-3; D unresolved. Germline values: CDR1 SEHNR, CDR2 FQNEAQ (reference sequence). The CDR3 loop spans 12 amino acids. The CDR3 reads CASRLNPITQYF. CDR3 coding DNA: TGTGCCAGCCGCTTAAATCCCATTACGCAGTATTTT.

The chain joins TRBV7-2 to TRBJ1-5; possibly TRBD1 for D (6 bases). CDR1 and CDR2 (germline): SGHTA, FQGNSA. This CDR3 region has 16 residues. The ends were cut back, 1 base at V and 1 base at J, with 11 bases in the middle. The chain's CDR3 is CASSLGQVRSNQPQHF. The CDR3 nucleotides are TGTGCCAGCAGCTTAGGACAGGTTCGGAGCAATCAGCCCCAGCATTTT.

There are many counts of this clonotype. This sequence joins TRBV12-3 or TRBV12-4 and TRBJ2-4; D is unresolved. The CDR3 loop spans 13 amino acids. The V end was cut by 2 bases, the J end by 0 bases, with 2 bases between. The CDR3 DNA is TGTGCCAGCAGTTTACTAGCCAAAAACATTCAGTACTTC. Its protein product is CASSLLAKNIQYF.

This clonotype has at least ten counts. V and J are TRBV20-1 and TRBJ2-3, with TRBD2 matching 9 bases. From germline, CDR1 is DFQATT and CDR2 SNEGSKA (reference sequence). The CDR3 covers 15 residues. V was pared by 3 bases and J by 4 bases, with 8 bases of the junction left unmatched. CDR3 DNA sequence: TGCAGTGCTAGGGTTAGCGGGAGAGAGTCAGATACGCAGTATTTT. Encoded protein: CSARVSGRESDTQYF.

This clonotype was picked up many times. The chain is built from TRBV28 and TRBJ2-2; 8 positions match TRBD2. Losses at the gene ends were 11 bases for V and 2 bases for J; bases not matched to a gene: 10. Per germline, CDR1 MDHEN and CDR2 SYDVKM. This CDR3 region has 15 residues. This CDR3 is CAGSSGGVNTGELFF. CDR3 nucleotides: TGTGCCGGGTCGTCGGGGGGGGTAAACACCGGGGAGCTGTTTTTT.

Here the CDR3 DNA reads TGCAGTGCTCTCCGGGACGGATACAATGAGCAGTTCTTC. This codes for CSALRDGYNEQFF. J is TRBJ2-1 and V is TRBV20-1; D possibly matches TRBD1 or TRBD2 (5 bases each). Germline V gives CDR1 DFQATT, CDR2 SNEGSKA (reference sequence). Trimming stripped 5 bases from V and 4 bases from J, with 12 bases between. This CDR3 has 13 residues.

This clonotype appeared a few times. The DNA for the CDR3 is TGTGCCAGCAGTCAGACAGGGCCATTAAGAGAGCAGTACTTC. Translated, it gives CASSQTGPLREQYF. The V call is TRBV27, the J call TRBJ2-7, with TRBD1 matching over 7 bases. The CDR3 covers 14 residues. V lost 5 bases and J lost 7; bases outside the gene matches: 11. The germline CDR1 and CDR2 sequences are MNHEY and SMNVEV (reference sequence).

The chain joins TRBV7-2 to TRBJ2-1, with D uncertain. Per germline, CDR1 SGHTA and CDR2 FQGNSA. This CDR3 contains 12 residues. The V and J ends lost 1 base and 10 bases respectively, with 8 bases between them. The CDR3 loop is CASSLDSNEQFF. CDR3 nucleotide sequence: TGTGCCAGCAGCTTAGATAGTAACGAGCAGTTCTTC.

This clonotype was seen at least ten times. The chain combines TRBV10-3 with TRBJ2-3; D uncertain. Germline-derived CDR1 and CDR2 are ENHRY and SYGVKD. This CDR3 contains 13 residues. V was cut by 4 bases and J by 6 bases, with 11 bases left in between. The CDR3 sequence is CAISANLGDTQYF. In DNA form, the CDR3 reads TGTGCCATCAGTGCTAACCTGGGGGATACGCAGTATTTT.

This clonotype was detected a few times. The chain has TRBV10-3 and TRBJ1-2, with 8 bases matching TRBD1. J gave up 8 bases and V 7 bases, and 9 bases lay outside the gene matches. The CDR3 totals 13 residues. The germline gives CDR1 ENHRY, CDR2 SYGVKD. In nucleotides, the CDR3 is TGTGCCATCAATGGACAGGGAAACATGGGCTACACCTTC. This encodes CAINGQGNMGYTF.

The CDR3: CASSPSGKDRSEQFF. The CDR3 bases are TGCGCCAGCAGCCCTAGCGGGAAGGATAGGAGTGAGCAGTTCTTC. The chain carries TRBV5-1 and TRBJ2-1; TRBD2 aligns across 9 bases. V lost 4 bases to trimming and J lost 9 bases; unmatched junction nucleotides: 11. Germline V gene sequence: CDR1 SGHRS, CDR2 YFSETQ. The CDR3 runs 15 residues.

This clonotype was detected ten times or more. The rearrangement links TRBV28 to TRBJ2-6; either TRBD1 or TRBD2 may supply D (5 bases each). The CDR3 length is 17 residues. CDR1 and CDR2 from the germline V gene are MDHEN and SYDVKM. With 8 bases removed from V and 1 base from J, the gap between germline ends came to 18 bases. The CDR3 is CASVTGAMESGANVLTF. DNA for the CDR3: TGTGCCAGCGTGACCGGGGCAATGGAATCTGGGGCCAACGTCCTGACTTTC.

This clonotype was seen at least ten times. CDR3 in DNA: TGCAGTGCTGAGAGGCCTTTGGCGGCAGATACGCAGTATTTT. Protein: CSAERPLAADTQYF. The chain employs TRBV20-1 and TRBJ2-3, with D unresolved. V was cut by 5 bases and J by 4 bases, with 16 bases left in between. The CDR3 length is 14 residues. CDR1 and CDR2 from the germline V gene are DFQATT and SNEGSKA (reference sequence).

This clonotype has ten or more counts. The chain carries TRBV7-2 and TRBJ2-6; tentatively, D is TRBD2 (7 bases). V shed 5 bases and J shed 2 bases, with 10 bases lying between them. CDR3 size: 15 residues. Germline V gene lookup returns CDR1 SGHTA and CDR2 FQGNSA. CDR3 loop: CASSGGGAGANVLTF. In DNA form, the CDR3 reads TGTGCCAGCAGCGGAGGGGGGGCTGGGGCCAACGTCCTGACTTTC.

For this clonotype: A read error is possible here, since a much larger clone lies one base away. V is TRBV12-3 or TRBV12-4 and J is TRBJ1-5, with no clear D. The CDR3 runs 16 residues. CDR3: CASSLKLSGSTQPQHF. The CDR3 region has the DNA TGTGCCAGCAGTTTAAAGCTTTCGGGTAGCACTCAGCCCCAGCATTTT.

This clonotype occurred many times. V and J are TRBV20-1 and TRBJ1-6; D remains ambiguous. The CDR3 is 14 residues long. V lost 0 bases to trimming and J lost 8 bases, with 11 bases between them. Germline V gives CDR1 DFQATT, CDR2 SNEGSKA (reference sequence). The CDR3 nucleotides are TGCAGTGCTAGAGAGGAGAGGGCCTATTCACCCCTCCACTTT. This translates into CSAREERAYSPLHF.

In this sample, this clonotype turned up many times. The V and J genes are TRBV21-1 and TRBJ2-7. TRBV21-1 is a recognized pseudogene. The CDR3 loop spans 15 amino acids. CDR3 bases: TGTGCCAGCAGCAAAGAAGGCAGTCTACTCTACGAGCAGTACTTC. This encodes CASSKEGSLLYEQYF.

This clonotype was observed a few times. The chain couples TRBV11-1 to TRBJ2-1; D is possibly TRBD2 (7 bases). V gave up 2 bases and J gave up 1 base, with 18 bases separating them. The length of the CDR3 is 18 residues. CDR1 is SGHAT and CDR2 is FQDESV in the germline V gene (reference sequence). The CDR3 bases are TGTGCCAGCAGCTTACCGCGCGGGGGCGGGAGTTCCTACAATGAGCAGTTCTTC. It yields the protein CASSLPRGGGSSYNEQFF.

Concerning this clonotype: One end of the junction varies from germline; a read error may be responsible. This sequence joins TRBV3-1 and TRBJ2-3; D perhaps matches TRBD2 (5 bases). CDR1 and CDR2 from the germline V gene are LGHDT and YNNKEL (reference sequence). The CDR3 is 15 residues long. The DNA of the CDR3 is TGTGCCTGCAGCCAGCACCTAGGACTCACAGATACGCAGTATTTT. This codes for CACSQHLGLTDTQYF.

This clonotype was picked up a small number of times. The gene calls are TRBV19 and TRBJ1-6, with 7 bases fitting TRBD1. The CDR3 has 14 residues. The germline V gene encodes CDR1 LNHDA and CDR2 SQIVND (reference sequence). V trimming: 3 bases; J trimming: 6 bases; junction bases outside the gene matches: 2. The CDR3 DNA reads TGTGCCAGTAGTATGGGACAGCGTAATTCACCCCTCCACTTT. Protein product: CASSMGQRNSPLHF.

The chain couples TRBV3-1 to TRBJ2-7; tentative D call: TRBD2 (5 bases). In germline, CDR1 is LGHDT, CDR2 YNNKEL (reference sequence). V was trimmed by 0 bases and J by 3 bases, leaving 12 bases between them. The CDR3 is 15 residues long. The CDR3 sequence is CASSQDTVRGYEQYF. The CDR3 DNA reads as TGTGCCAGCAGCCAAGACACAGTTCGGGGCTACGAGCAGTACTTC.

This clonotype was recorded many times. Written as DNA, the CDR3 is TGTGCCAGCATTGGGTATGGCACTGAAGCTTTCTTT. This gives the protein CASIGYGTEAFF. The V and J genes are TRBV12-3 or TRBV12-4 and TRBJ1-1; D gene ambiguous. The ends were cut back, 7 bases at V and 4 bases at J, with 10 bases in the middle. This CDR3 contains 12 residues.

Many counts were recorded for this clonotype. V is TRBV4-1 and J is TRBJ2-1, with D unresolved. CDR3 length equals 12 residues. Germline loops: CDR1 MGHRA, CDR2 YSYEKL. V was trimmed by 4 bases and J by 12 bases, leaving 13 bases between them. CDR3 sequence (DNA): TGCGCCAGCAGCCCCGGTGGTAGAGTGCAGTTCTTC. As protein: CASSPGGRVQFF.

This clonotype has at least ten counts. CDR3 sequence reads: CSARVPLAGERYEQFF. The CDR3 bases are TGCAGTGCTAGAGTTCCTCTAGCGGGAGAACGCTATGAGCAGTTCTTC. The chain uses TRBV20-1 and TRBJ2-1, with 10 bases fitting TRBD2. Germline V gives CDR1 DFQATT, CDR2 SNEGSKA (reference sequence). This CDR3 spans 16 amino acids. Germline trimming cut 1 base from V and 8 bases from J; bases unmatched to any gene: 11.

This chain uses TRBV18 with TRBJ2-2, with no clear D. Germline V gives CDR1 KGHSH, CDR2 LQKENI. The CDR3 is 12 residues long. V lost 6 bases and J lost 6, with 8 bases in between. CDR3 loop: CASSPYPGELFF. As DNA, the CDR3 is TGTGCCAGCTCCCCTTATCCCGGGGAGCTGTTTTTT.

This clonotype was counted many times. The rearrangement links TRBV5-1 to TRBJ2-2; the D gene is possibly TRBD1 (5 bases). The CDR3 spans 16 residues. CDR1 is SGHRS and CDR2 is YFSETQ in the germline V gene. Trimming stripped 0 bases from V and 4 bases from J, with 13 bases between. This CDR3 reads CASSLVAGSSTGELFF. The CDR3 DNA reads TGCGCCAGCAGCTTGGTAGCAGGGTCGAGCACCGGGGAGCTGTTTTTT.